The T cell receptor (beta chain) described here comes from a study of cytomegalovirus exposure and HLA in healthy donors. Study observations and caveats: When the data were analyzed later, several of the most significant clusters appeared to be linked to common viral pathogens.

This clone has more than one count but fewer than ten. Its cognate antigen is unknown. Vbeta (60) and Jbeta (13) primers were used in the PCR. Some clones are missing from TCRdb's copy, which holds only in-frame ones; the method was immunoSEQ multiplex PCR. The sample lists tens of thousands of clones, about four fifths occurring once. CDR3 length: 14 residues. Germline V gene sequence: CDR1 GTSNPN, CDR2 SVGIG (reference sequence). Trimming pared 0 bases from V and 2 bases from J, leaving 10 bases between. The chain is built from TRBV30 and TRBJ1-2; D is possibly TRBD1 (6 bases). This sequence originates from a man in his late teens or twenties in good health and CMV-seronegative. Sequencing used PBMCs. DNA of the CDR3: TGTGCCTGGAGTGTGGGGACAAGGAACTATGGCTACACCTTC. It encodes CAWSVGTRNYGYTF.